This is a list of T cell receptor beta chains from one sample in a study of patients and donors after allogeneic stem cell transplantation. TCRdb reprocessed the RT-PCR reads via MiXCR and lists one record per CDR3 protein. The data contain roughly 630 distinct CDR3 sequences, 1.4% of them singletons. The source material was blood, either unsorted or a sorted T cell fraction (not recorded which). These receptors all come from a human donor who was either an allogeneic HSCT recipient or a stem cell or donor lymphocyte infusion donor (not recorded which). It is not recorded whose cells these are; they may come from a transplant donor. The CDR3 runs from the conserved cysteine through the conserved F or W. A D gene is named only where the DNA matches it firmly. Clone size is not always given. Where it is, it says once, few, many or a class for expanded clones.

large,TRBV7-6,-,TRBJ2-1,TGTGCCAGCAGCTTAGCGACCTACAATGAGCAGTTCTTC,CASSLATYNEQFF
medium-sized,TRBV9,TRBD2,TRBJ2-1,TGTGCCAGCAGCGATGGGACTAGCCGGGGCAATGAGCGTTTCTTC,CASSDGTSRGNERFF
medium-sized,TRBV7-9,TRBD2,TRBJ2-3,TGTGCCAGCAGCCCCAAGTCTAGCGGGTATAAGGCGAATACGCAGTATTTT,CASSPKSSGYKANTQYF
medium-sized,TRBV7-6,TRBD1,TRBJ2-3,TGTGCCAGCAGCGGGGACAGCGGCACAGATACGCAGTATTTT,CASSGDSGTDTQYF
medium-sized,TRBV29-1,-,TRBJ1-1,TGCAGCGTTGAGAACCTGGGTGGGGAAGCTTTCTTT,CSVENLGGEAFF
large,TRBV29-1,-,TRBJ2-2,TGCAGCGTTGGAAAGAACACCGGGGAGCTGTTTTTT,CSVGKNTGELFF
large,TRBV3-1,-,TRBJ1-5,TGTGCCAGCAGCCAAGGCCAAAATCAGCCCCAGCATTTT,CASSQGQNQPQHF
large,TRBV29-1,TRBD1,TRBJ2-2,TGCAGCGTTGTACAGGGGAACGGGGAGCTGTTTTTT,CSVVQGNGELFF
medium-sized,TRBV5-1,TRBD2,TRBJ2-1,TGCGCCAGCAGCTTGGCTAGCGGGGTCAACAATGAGCAGTTCTTC,CASSLASGVNNEQFF
medium-sized,TRBV13,TRBD2,TRBJ2-7,TGTGCCAGCAGCTTAGTTAGCGGGCCCTCCTACGAGCAGTACTTC,CASSLVSGPSYEQYF
few,TRBV5-6,-,TRBJ2-7,TGTGCCAGCAGCATTGTCCGTAACCCCACCTACGAGCAGTACTTC,CASSIVRNPTYEQYF
medium-sized,TRBV7-2,-,TRBJ2-2,TGTGCCAGCAGCGTAAGAACCGGGGAGCTGTTTTTT,CASSVRTGELFF
large,TRBV14,-,TRBJ2-7,TGTGCCAGCAGCCAAGCCTACGAGCAGTACTTC,CASSQAYEQYF
medium-sized,TRBV10-2,-,TRBJ1-5,TGCGCCAGCAGTGACTGGGACACCAATCAGCCCCAGCATTTT,CASSDWDTNQPQHF
medium-sized,TRBV7-8,-,TRBJ2-5,TGTGCCAGCAGCTTAGAAAGCACCGAAGAGACCCAGTACTTC,CASSLESTEETQYF
medium-sized,TRBV4-1,-,TRBJ1-1,TGCGCCAGCAGCCAACCAGCCGGTCTACTTGAAGCTTTCTTT,CASSQPAGLLEAFF
medium-sized,TRBV6-6,-,TRBJ2-7,TGTGCCAGCAGCGGGGAGATCTACGAGCAGTACTTC,CASSGEIYEQYF
medium-sized,TRBV15,TRBD2,TRBJ2-5,TGTGCCACCAGCAGAGCTGCGGGAGTGTTAGAGACCCAGTACTTC,CATSRAAGVLETQYF
medium-sized,TRBV7-9,TRBD1,TRBJ1-4,TGTGCCAGCAAAGAGCCGGGACAGGGTGGAGATGAAAAACTGTTTTTT,CASKEPGQGGDEKLFF
medium-sized,TRBV28,TRBD2,TRBJ2-3,TGTGCCAGCAGTTTTCTAGCGGGAGGCTCCGATACGCAGTATTTT,CASSFLAGGSDTQYF
medium-sized,TRBV11-2,TRBD2,TRBJ2-1,TGTGCCAGCAGCAGCGGGAGGATGGGCAATGAGCAGTTCTTC,CASSSGRMGNEQFF
-,TRBV6-2/TRBV6-3,TRBD2,TRBJ2-1,TGTGCCAGCAGTTACTCGACTAGCGCCCACAATGAGCAGTTCTTC,CASSYSTSAHNEQFF
medium-sized,TRBV28,-,TRBJ2-2,TGTGCCAGCAGTTTATCGACCACCGGGGAGCTGTTTTTT,CASSLSTTGELFF
large,TRBV2,-,TRBJ2-5,TGTGCCAGCGAGGGGACGGAAGAGACCCAGTACTTC,CASEGTEETQYF
medium-sized,TRBV7-9,TRBD2,TRBJ2-1,TGTGCCAGCAGCTTAGCAGGACCTAGCGGGATTGGCAATGAGCAGTTCTTC,CASSLAGPSGIGNEQFF
medium-sized,TRBV7-9,-,TRBJ2-1,TGTGCCAGCAGCTCCCCCAATGAGCAGTTCTTC,CASSSPNEQFF
-,TRBV6-5,TRBD2,TRBJ2-7,TGTGCCAGCAGTGTCGCGGCGGGAGGCCCATACGAGCAGTACTTC,CASSVAAGGPYEQYF
medium-sized,TRBV30,-,TRBJ2-1,TGTGCCTGGAGTACCGGTGGGCTAGGTTTGTTCTTC,CAWSTGGLGLFF
-,TRBV30,-,TRBJ2-2,TGTGCCTGGAGAGAGGGCAGTCTGGCCGGGGAGCTGTTTTTT,CAWREGSLAGELFF
medium-sized,TRBV7-9,-,TRBJ1-2,TGTGCCAGCCAAACAGGGAGGAATGGCTACACCTTC,CASQTGRNGYTF
few,TRBV6-6,-,TRBJ1-1,TGTGCCAGCACCACATACACTGAAGCTTTCTTT,CASTTYTEAFF
medium-sized,TRBV2,-,TRBJ1-3,TGTGCCAGCAGTCCCGGACCAGGATTCTCTGGAAACACCATATATTTT,CASSPGPGFSGNTIYF
medium-sized,TRBV5-1,TRBD2,TRBJ2-1,TGCGCCAGCAGCCCGGGACTAGCGGGAGAGTTCGGCAATGAGCAGTTCTTC,CASSPGLAGEFGNEQFF
large,TRBV5-5,-,TRBJ1-2,TGTGCCAGCAGCTTGGAACTTTACAGTCCTAACTATGGCTACACCTTC,CASSLELYSPNYGYTF
large,TRBV29-1,-,TRBJ2-1,TGCAGCGTTGCGGCCAATGAGCAGTTCTTC,CSVAANEQFF
medium-sized,TRBV7-9,TRBD2,TRBJ2-7,TGTGCCAGCAGTTCGGGGAGGGTCGAGCAGTACTTC,CASSSGRVEQYF
large,TRBV12-3/TRBV12-4,-,TRBJ2-1,TGTGCCAGCGCCAGCTACAATGAGCAGTTCTTC,CASASYNEQFF
medium-sized,TRBV7-3,TRBD2,TRBJ2-1,TGTGCCAGCAGCCCGACTAGCGGAGGGGGGGGTGAGCAGTTCTTC,CASSPTSGGGGEQFF
medium-sized,TRBV27,TRBD2,TRBJ2-7,TGTGCCAGCGGGGGGGGTGGCGAGCAGTACTTC,CASGGGGEQYF
large,TRBV4-2,-,TRBJ2-1,TGTGCCAGCAGCCCCGGCGGACGCCAGCAGTTCTTC,CASSPGGRQQFF
medium-sized,TRBV2,-,TRBJ1-5,TGTGCCAGCAGTGAATTGTCCAACTATCAGCCCCAGCATTTT,CASSELSNYQPQHF
-,TRBV7-9,-,TRBJ2-7,TGTGCCAGCATTAGGACCGGGAATCCCTTCTACGAGCAGTACTTC,CASIRTGNPFYEQYF
medium-sized,TRBV6-2/TRBV6-3,TRBD2,TRBJ2-7,TGTGCCAGCAGTCCGGGACTAGCGACCGAGCAGTACTTC,CASSPGLATEQYF
few,TRBV6-2/TRBV6-3,-,TRBJ2-5,TGTGCCAGCAGTTATTGGGCGGGAATGGGAGAGACCCAGTACTTC,CASSYWAGMGETQYF
few,TRBV28,TRBD1,TRBJ2-7,TGTGCCAGCAGCCGCCCGGACAGGGGGCGAGGCGAGCAGTACTTC,CASSRPDRGRGEQYF
medium-sized,TRBV9,-,TRBJ2-7,TGTGCCAGCAGCGTAGCGGAGAGGAGCTACGAGCAGTACTTC,CASSVAERSYEQYF
medium-sized,TRBV24-1,-,TRBJ2-7,TGTGCCACCAGTGATCCGGACCTCTCCTACGAGCAGTACTTC,CATSDPDLSYEQYF
hyperexpanded,TRBV7-6,TRBD1,TRBJ1-1,TGTGCCAGCAGCCTACAGGGGCAAACTGAAGCTTTCTTT,CASSLQGQTEAFF
medium-sized,TRBV7-7,-,TRBJ2-5,TGTGCCAGCAGCCCATATAGGGTCGGAGGGGTCCGAGAGACCCAGTACTTC,CASSPYRVGGVRETQYF
medium-sized,TRBV9,-,TRBJ2-7,TGTGCCAGCAGCCCAGCTAGCGCGCCCTACGAGCAGTACTTC,CASSPASAPYEQYF
medium-sized,TRBV7-2,-,TRBJ2-1,TGTGCCAGCAGCTTGGGGGGATTGGGTAATGAGCAGTTCTTC,CASSLGGLGNEQFF
medium-sized,TRBV19,-,TRBJ1-2,TGTGCCAGTAGTATAGATCTGGCAGGGACGTCAGGGGGCTACACCTTC,CASSIDLAGTSGGYTF
large,TRBV6-2/TRBV6-3,-,TRBJ1-1,TGTGCCAGCAGTGGCCTTACAGGGTCGAAAGCTTTCTTT,CASSGLTGSKAFF
medium-sized,TRBV5-1,-,TRBJ2-7,TGCGCCAGCAGCTCCCTTGACGGCACCTACGAGCAGTACTTC,CASSSLDGTYEQYF
large,TRBV4-1,-,TRBJ2-1,TGCGCCAGCAGCCAAGACCCGGGAGCGTGGAATGAGCAGTTCTTC,CASSQDPGAWNEQFF